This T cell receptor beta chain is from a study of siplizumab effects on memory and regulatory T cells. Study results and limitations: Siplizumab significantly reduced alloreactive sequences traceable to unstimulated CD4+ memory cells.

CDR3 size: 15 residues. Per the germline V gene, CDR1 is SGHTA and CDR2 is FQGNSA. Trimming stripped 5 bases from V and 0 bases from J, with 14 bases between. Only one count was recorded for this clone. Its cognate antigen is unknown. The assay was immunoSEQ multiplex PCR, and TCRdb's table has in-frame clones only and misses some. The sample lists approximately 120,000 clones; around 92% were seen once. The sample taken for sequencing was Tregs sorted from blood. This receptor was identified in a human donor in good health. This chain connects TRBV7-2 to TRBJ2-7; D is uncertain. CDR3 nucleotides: TGTGCCAGCAGCCGTTACAGAGATAGCTCCTACGAGCAGTACTTC. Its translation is CASSRYRDSSYEQYF.